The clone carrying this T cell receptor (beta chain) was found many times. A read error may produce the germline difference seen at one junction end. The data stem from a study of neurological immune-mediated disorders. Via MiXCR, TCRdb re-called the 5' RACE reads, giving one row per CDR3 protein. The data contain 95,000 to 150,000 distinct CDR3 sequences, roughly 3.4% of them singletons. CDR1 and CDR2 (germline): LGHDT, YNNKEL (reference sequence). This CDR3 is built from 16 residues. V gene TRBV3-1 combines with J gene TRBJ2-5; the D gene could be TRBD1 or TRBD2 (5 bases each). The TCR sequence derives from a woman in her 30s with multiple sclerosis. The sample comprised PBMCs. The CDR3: CASSQNPMGTQKTQYF. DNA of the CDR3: TGTGCCAGCAGCCAAAATCCAATGGGGACCCAAAAGACCCAGTACTTC.